These 32 T cell receptor beta chains came from one sample sequenced in a study of T-cell memory formation after mild COVID-19. One entry per CDR3 protein, called by TCRdb with MiXCR from the 5' RACE reads. The top ten clones hold roughly an eighth of a sample with about 210,000 distinct CDR3 sequences, around 30% of them seen once. The sample taken for sequencing was PBMCs or a T cell subset sorted from them (not recorded which). The receptors derive from an adult woman who had mild COVID-19 (a few samples of this study predate the infection). Cell type and time point are not known.

The chain couples TRBV5-1 to TRBJ1-4; D remains unclear. CDR1 and CDR2 from the germline V gene are SGHRS and YFSETQ. Deletions cut 5 bases from V and 3 bases from J, with 8 bases between. The CDR3 covers 13 residues. The CDR3 bases are TGCGCCAGCAGGGGCTATTCTAATGAAAAACTGTTTTTT. Translation gives CASRGYSNEKLFF.

This clonotype was counted only a few times. The gene calls are TRBV6-5 and TRBJ1-3; D remains ambiguous. Germline assignment: CDR1 MNHEY and CDR2 SVGAGI. V lost 0 bases, J lost 4 bases, and 16 bases lay in between. The length of the CDR3 is 17 residues. The CDR3 DNA follows: TGTGCCAGCAGTTACTCGATCCGGGTCGCGGGAGGAAACACCATATATTTT. The encoded protein is CASSYSIRVAGGNTIYF.

Here the CDR3 reads CASSLGGYSGDTQYF. In DNA form, the CDR3 reads TGTGCCAGCAGCTTAGGCGGCTACTCGGGAGATACGCAGTATTTT. The V and J genes are TRBV11-2 and TRBJ2-3; D remains unclear. Trimming removed 1 base from V and 5 bases from J, with 13 bases in between. This CDR3 contains 15 residues. CDR1 is SGHAT and CDR2 is FQNNGV in the germline V gene.

The rearrangement uses TRBV5-1 and TRBJ2-7; perhaps TRBD1 as D (6 bases). CDR1 is SGHRS, CDR2 YFSETQ, per germline. V was clipped by 4 bases and J by 1 base, with 18 bases between them. The CDR3 is 16 amino acids. CDR3: CASSPQQGMRSYEQYF. The CDR3 bases are TGCGCCAGCAGCCCCCAACAGGGAATGAGGTCCTACGAGCAGTACTTC.

This chain joins TRBV12-3 or TRBV12-4 and TRBJ1-1; D unclear. This CDR3 contains 13 residues. V lost 3 bases, J lost 4 bases, and 9 bases lay in between. CDR3 region: CASSFNTLTEAFF. CDR3 coding DNA: TGTGCCAGCAGTTTTAACACCCTCACTGAAGCTTTCTTT.

V usage is TRBV5-4 and J usage is TRBJ2-3, with D possibly matching TRBD1 (6 bases). Per the germline V gene, CDR1 is SGHNT and CDR2 is YYREEE (reference sequence). Trimming cost V 5 bases and J 3 bases, with 16 bases left between them. The CDR3 is made up of 15 amino acids. The CDR3 here is CASRDPIQGTDTQYF. The CDR3 DNA reads TGTGCCAGCAGAGACCCCATACAGGGAACAGATACGCAGTATTTT.

This clonotype was seen a handful of times. The rearrangement links TRBV2 to TRBJ2-4, with D possibly being TRBD1 or TRBD2 (5 bases each). Trimming took 3 bases from V and 7 from J, leaving 7 bases between them. The CDR3 is 12 residues long. CDR1 and CDR2 from the germline V gene are SNHLY and FYNNEI. As DNA, the CDR3 is TGTGCCAGCAGTGAGGGACCGAACATTCAGTACTTC. Protein sequence: CASSEGPNIQYF.

For the CDR3, the DNA is TGTGCCAGCAGCCCTTTTGGACAGATCAGCACAGATACGCAGTATTTT. Residues: CASSPFGQISTDTQYF. This chain uses TRBV7-2 with TRBJ2-3, with D perhaps matching TRBD1 (6 bases). CDR3 size: 16 residues. Germline lookup yields CDR1 SGHTA and CDR2 FQGNSA. V dropped 5 bases and J dropped 0 bases, with 15 bases sitting between them. Using reference TRBV7-2 and TRBJ2-3 for the parts outside the CDR3, the full variable domain is GAGVSQSPSNKVTEKGKDVELRCDPISGHTALYWYRQSLGQGLEFLIYFQGNSAPDKSGLPSDRFSAERTGGSVSTLTIQRTQQEDSAVYLCASSPFGQISTDTQYFGPGTRLTVL.

This clonotype appeared a few times. The chain employs TRBV20-1 and TRBJ1-2; weak D call: TRBD1 (5 bases). CDR1 and CDR2 (germline): DFQATT, SNEGSKA (reference sequence). Trimming pared 0 bases from V and 14 bases from J, leaving 25 bases between. The CDR3 sequence is 15 residues long. The CDR3 spells CSARDPLGRGDGFTF. The CDR3 DNA reads as TGCAGTGCTAGAGACCCCCTTGGGAGGGGAGATGGGTTTACCTTC.

The chain links TRBV12-3 or TRBV12-4 to TRBJ1-1; no reliable D call. This CDR3 comprises 13 residues. V lost 3 bases, J lost 1 base, and 6 bases lay in between. In DNA, the CDR3 is TGTGCCAGCAGTTTTATGTCGAACACTGAAGCTTTCTTT. Translated: CASSFMSNTEAFF.

The chain links TRBV20-1 to TRBJ2-1; 13 nucleotides agree with TRBD2. Germline V gives CDR1 DFQATT, CDR2 SNEGSKA (reference sequence). The CDR3 is 16 amino acids. After removal of 6 bases from V and 5 bases from J, the junction contained 10 bases not matched to a gene. CDR3 sequence reads: CSAAQRGLAGDNEQFF. The CDR3 DNA follows: TGCAGTGCCGCGCAACGTGGACTAGCGGGAGACAATGAGCAGTTCTTC.

The gene calls are TRBV20-1 and TRBJ2-3; possible D gene TRBD1, 5 bases. Germline lookup yields CDR1 DFQATT and CDR2 SNEGSKA (reference sequence). This CDR3 region has 14 residues. Trimming shortened V by 6 bases and J by 2 bases, and 15 bases separated the two germline ends. The DNA of the CDR3 is TGCAGTGCCCAGGGTCAGGGAAACACAGATACGCAGTATTTT. This sequence encodes CSAQGQGNTDTQYF.

The chain links TRBV5-1 to TRBJ2-5, with a weak D call TRBD2 (7 bases). The V end was cut by 3 bases, the J end by 3 bases, with 18 bases between. This CDR3 spans 16 amino acids. CDR1 is SGHRS, CDR2 YFSETQ, per germline. CDR3 amino acids: CASSSVGTGGKETQYF. DNA of the CDR3: TGCGCCAGCAGCTCCGTGGGGACGGGGGGCAAAGAGACCCAGTACTTC.

This clonotype was seen a few times. J is TRBJ1-4 and V is TRBV29-1; no firm D call. Germline V gene lookup returns CDR1 SQVTM and CDR2 ANQGSEA. The length of the CDR3 is 12 residues. V was pared by 4 bases and J by 7 bases, with 10 bases between. The CDR3 coding sequence is TGCAGCGTTGCTGCGGGAGGTGAAAAACTGTTTTTT. Translated: CSVAAGGEKLFF.

This clonotype came up a few times. This rearrangement joins TRBV7-8 to TRBJ1-5, with D possibly being TRBD1 (5 bases). Trimming stripped 5 bases from V and 7 bases from J, with 18 bases between. The CDR3 has 15 residues. Per germline, CDR1 SGHVS and CDR2 FQNEAQ. This CDR3 reads CASSRGSGARQPQHF. CDR3 bases: TGTGCCAGCAGCAGGGGCTCCGGGGCGAGACAGCCCCAGCATTTT. The full variable domain, in which reference TRBV7-8 and TRBJ1-5 provide the parts outside the CDR3, is GAGVSQSPRYKVAKRGQDVALRCDPISGHVSLFWYQQALGQGPEFLTYFQNEAQLDKSGLPSDRFFAERPEGSVSTLKIQRTQQEDSAVYLCASSRGSGARQPQHFGDGTRLSIL.

V gene TRBV19 combines with J gene TRBJ2-5; D may be TRBD1 or TRBD2 (5 bases each). V was cut by 0 bases and J by 4 bases, with 9 bases left in between. There are 14 residues in the CDR3. CDR1 LNHDA and CDR2 SQIVND come from the germline V gene (reference sequence). The CDR3 sequence is CASSIDPGRETQYF. DNA of the CDR3: TGTGCCAGTAGTATAGATCCAGGGAGAGAGACCCAGTACTTC. Variable domain in full (rest from reference TRBV19 and TRBJ2-5): DGGITQSPKYLFRKEGQNVTLSCEQNLNHDAMYWYRQDPGQGLRLIYYSQIVNDFQKGDIAEGYSVSREKKESFPLTVTSAQKNPTAFYLCASSIDPGRETQYFGPGTRLLVL.

The V gene is TRBV6-6, the J gene TRBJ2-7, with 12 positions matching TRBD1. Per the germline V gene, CDR1 is MNHNY and CDR2 is SVGAGI (reference sequence). CDR3 length: 16 amino acids. J lost 1 base, V lost 7 bases, and 8 bases had no gene match. The CDR3 DNA is TGTGCCAGCACACCCGCGGGACAGGGGGCTTCCTACGAGCAGTACTTC. It is translated as CASTPAGQGASYEQYF.

This rearrangement joins TRBV9 to TRBJ2-3, with 7 nucleotides matching TRBD2. From germline, CDR1 is SGDLS and CDR2 YYNGEE. There are 16 residues in the CDR3. V trimming: 0 bases; J trimming: 2 bases; junction bases outside the gene matches: 6. The CDR3 loop is CASSVEPGLPTDTQYF. CDR3 DNA: TGTGCCAGCAGCGTAGAACCGGGACTACCCACAGATACGCAGTATTTT. The full variable domain, rest sourced from reference TRBV9 and TRBJ2-3, is DSGVTQTPKHLITATGQRVTLRCSPRSGDLSVYWYQQSLDQGLQFLIQYYNGEERAKGNILERFSAQQFPDLHSELNLSSLELGDSALYFCASSVEPGLPTDTQYFGPGTRLTVL.

The rearrangement joins TRBV11-3 to TRBJ2-5; unclear D gene. The germline V gene encodes CDR1 SGHNT and CDR2 YENEEA. Trimming left V 4 bases short and J 4 bases short, with 10 bases between. This CDR3 region has 13 residues. The CDR3 DNA reads as TGTGCCAGCAGCTCGCCGAGAGGAGAGACCCAGTACTTC. Its protein product is CASSSPRGETQYF.

This clonotype has just a few counts. The V call is TRBV20-1, the J call TRBJ1-2, with D unresolved. The CDR3 contains 15 residues. The V and J ends lost 0 bases and 0 bases respectively, with 11 bases between them. The V gene's germline CDR1 is DFQATT and CDR2 SNEGSKA (reference sequence). The CDR3 sequence is CSAREVVRANYGYTF. The CDR3 region has the DNA TGCAGTGCTAGAGAAGTTGTTCGGGCTAACTATGGCTACACCTTC.

The V call is TRBV9, the J call TRBJ2-3, with D unclear. Trimming left V 1 base short and J 3 bases short, with 21 bases between. CDR1 is SGDLS, CDR2 YYNGEE, per germline. This CDR3 contains 18 residues. CDR3 coding DNA: TGTGCCAGCAGCGTAAGGCCCCAACGGGCGGTAGGGACAGATACGCAGTATTTT. Protein product: CASSVRPQRAVGTDTQYF.

This clonotype was recorded a few times. Germline and junction disagree at one end, which may indicate a read error. The chain is built from TRBV29-1 and TRBJ2-1; D is possibly TRBD2 (5 bases). The length of the CDR3 is 15 residues. Germline V gene data show CDR1 as SQVTM and CDR2 as ANQGSEA. CDR3 bases: TGCAGCCTTGACCCCCCCCCGGGGAGATACAATGAGCAGTTCTTC. Protein product: CSLDPPPGRYNEQFF.

The V gene is TRBV6-1, the J gene TRBJ2-5; tentative D call: TRBD1 (7 bases). V shed 7 bases and J shed 1 base, with 13 bases lying between them. The CDR3 length is 14 residues. Germline lookup yields CDR1 MNHNS and CDR2 SASEGT. In DNA, the CDR3 is TGTGCCAGCAAGGGGGGACAGTTCCAAGAGACCCAGTACTTC. It encodes CASKGGQFQETQYF.

CDR3 protein: CASSAGLKSQETQYF. The CDR3 DNA is TGCGCCAGCAGCGCGGGACTGAAGTCACAAGAGACCCAGTACTTC. The V call is TRBV5-1, the J call TRBJ2-5; tentative D call: TRBD2 (6 bases). The V gene lost 4 bases and the J gene lost 2 bases, with 15 bases spanning the gap. From germline, CDR1 is SGHRS and CDR2 YFSETQ. This CDR3 region has 15 residues. Drawing the rest from reference TRBV5-1 and TRBJ2-5, the complete variable domain is KAGVTQTPRYLIKTRGQQVTLSCSPISGHRSVSWYQQTPGQGLQFLFEYFSETQRNKGNFPGRFSGRQFSNSRSEMNVSTLELGDSALYLCASSAGLKSQETQYFGPGTRLLVL.

This clonotype showed up just a few times. This chain connects TRBV6-2 or TRBV6-3 to TRBJ2-1, with TRBD2 matching 10 bases. Losses at the gene ends were 5 bases for V and 9 bases for J; bases not matched to a gene: 13. The CDR3 is made up of 16 amino acids. The V gene's germline CDR1 is MNHEY and CDR2 SVGEGT. CDR3 protein: CASSSKREGQVGEQFF. CDR3 in DNA: TGTGCCAGCAGTAGTAAGCGGGAGGGCCAGGTTGGTGAGCAGTTCTTC.

The V gene is TRBV7-2, the J gene TRBJ2-1; D is unclear. The CDR3 runs 11 residues. V gave up 5 bases and J gave up 12 bases, with 11 bases separating them. Germline CDR1 SGHTA, CDR2 FQGNSA. CDR3: CASSLGVGQFF. CDR3 nucleotide sequence: TGTGCCAGCAGCCTAGGTGTTGGGCAGTTCTTC.

This clonotype was found a few times. The chain recombines TRBV4-1 with TRBJ2-3; unclear D gene. CDR1 is MGHRA and CDR2 is YSYEKL in the germline V gene. The CDR3 is 15 amino acids. V was shortened by 1 base and J by 3 bases, with 11 bases between the two germline ends. The DNA of the CDR3 is TGCGCCAGCAGCCAAGTAGTTGCCGTGACAGATACGCAGTATTTT. It yields the protein CASSQVVAVTDTQYF.

CDR3 sequence (DNA): TGTGCCAGCACCTCCGAGGGGCGTCGCACTGAAGCTTTCTTT. It is translated as CASTSEGRRTEAFF. The V call is TRBV12-3 or TRBV12-4, the J call TRBJ1-1, with D perhaps matching TRBD1 (5 bases). CDR3 length equals 14 residues. V was pared by 7 bases and J by 4 bases, with 16 bases between.

J is TRBJ1-2 and V is TRBV9, with TRBD1 matching 7 bases. The CDR3 covers 14 residues. Germline V CDR1 and CDR2: SGDLS, YYNGEE. The trim removed 4 bases at V and 8 bases at J, leaving 11 bases unmatched. The CDR3 loop reads CASSRDSPSGGYTF. Here the CDR3 DNA reads TGTGCCAGCAGCAGGGACAGCCCCTCGGGGGGCTACACCTTC. The full variable domain, completed using reference TRBV9 and TRBJ1-2, is DSGVTQTPKHLITATGQRVTLRCSPRSGDLSVYWYQQSLDQGLQFLIQYYNGEERAKGNILERFSAQQFPDLHSELNLSSLELGDSALYFCASSRDSPSGGYTFGSGTRLTVV.

This clonotype appeared a few times. This chain uses TRBV5-5 with TRBJ1-5; D gene ambiguous. V lost 3 bases, J lost 5 bases, and 9 bases lay in between. Germline lookup yields CDR1 SGHKS and CDR2 YYEKEE (reference sequence). This CDR3 is built from 13 residues. The DNA for the CDR3 is TGTGCCAGCAGCTCCCCGGGTGATCAGCCCCAGCATTTT. This encodes CASSSPGDQPQHF.

The genes are TRBV7-9 and TRBJ1-1; a weak D match, TRBD1 (5 bases). The CDR3 covers 16 residues. In germline, CDR1 is SEHNR, CDR2 FQNEAQ (reference sequence). Between the trimmed V and J ends, which lost 3 bases and 6 bases, there was a span of 20 bases. CDR3 DNA sequence: TGTGCCAGCAGCTTTACCAGGGTCTCCGGTAGGCCTGAAGCTTTCTTT. It translates to CASSFTRVSGRPEAFF.

The chain carries TRBV30 and TRBJ2-1; D is unresolved. The CDR3 contains 11 residues. Trimming took off 2 bases at V and 7 bases at J, with 6 bases between the two ends. Germline loops: CDR1 GTSNPN, CDR2 SVGIG (reference sequence). The DNA for the CDR3 is TGTGCCTGGAGTCGGGTTAATGAGCAGTTCTTC. The encoded protein is CAWSRVNEQFF.